Below are 14 T cell receptor beta chains sequenced from a single sample in a study of CD8 T cells in Susac syndrome. RNA, at roughly 0.45 to 1 ug, was reverse transcribed with random hexamers. In TCRdb, the immunoSEQ multiplex PCR reads were re-called with MiXCR into one record per CDR3 protein. The table includes approximately 300,000 distinct CDR3 sequences, around 91% detected once. Material: CD8+ T cells from PBMCs. The receptors stem from a human donor with multiple sclerosis.

This chain joins TRBV24-1 and TRBJ2-2, with D possibly matching TRBD1 (6 bases). CDR3 length equals 19 residues. Per the germline V gene, CDR1 is KGHDR and CDR2 is SFDVKD. The V gene lost 0 bases and the J gene lost 2 bases, with 18 bases spanning the gap. Here the CDR3 DNA reads TGTGCCACCAGTGATTTGGACACCATTACAGGGACCAACACCGGGGAGCTGTTTTTT. This gives the protein CATSDLDTITGTNTGELFF.

The chain's CDR3 is CASSGYSVTEAFF. CDR3 DNA: TGTGCCAGTAGTGGTTACTCGGTGACTGAAGCTTTCTTT. The chain links TRBV19 to TRBJ1-1; D remains unclear. From germline, CDR1 is LNHDA and CDR2 SQIVND (reference sequence). The CDR3 is made up of 13 amino acids. Trimming stripped 5 bases from V and 5 bases from J, with 12 bases between.

As DNA, the CDR3 is TGTGCCAGCAGCAAATGGACACCTACCTACAATGAGCAGTTCTTC. Translating it yields CASSKWTPTYNEQFF. V is TRBV27 and J is TRBJ2-1; perhaps TRBD1 as D (5 bases). Per germline, CDR1 MNHEY and CDR2 SMNVEV (reference sequence). The CDR3 has 15 residues. V shed 6 bases and J shed 2 bases, with 14 bases lying between them.

In this sample, this clonotype turned up once. At one of its ends the junction is not consistent with the germline gene, which may arise from a read error. V usage is TRBV6-6 and J usage is TRBJ2-7; D may be TRBD2 (6 bases). This CDR3 is built from 10 residues. Germline CDR1 is MNHNY and CDR2 is SVGAGI (reference sequence). The CDR3 DNA sequence: TGTGCCAGCAGTGGGGGGATTATGGACTTC. It is translated as CASSGGIMDF.

The genes are TRBV12-3 or TRBV12-4 and TRBJ1-2, with 10 bases fitting TRBD1. This CDR3 region has 16 residues. The J segment lost 8 bases and the V segment lost 5 bases, leaving 14 bases of the junction unmatched. CDR3 in DNA: TGTGCCAGCAGTCCCGGGACAGGGGCGTTAATAAAGGGCTACACCTTC. Residues: CASSPGTGALIKGYTF.

This clonotype came up once. This rearrangement joins TRBV6-2 or TRBV6-3 to TRBJ2-2; D might be TRBD1 or TRBD2, each matching 5 bases. Germline lookup yields CDR1 MNHEY and CDR2 SVGEGT. Trimming removed 2 bases at V and 6 bases at J, with 13 bases between. This CDR3 is 15 amino acids long. CDR3 coding DNA: TGTGCCAGCAGTTACGGGGCAGGGAGAGCCGGGGAGCTGTTTTTT. Encoded protein: CASSYGAGRAGELFF.

J is TRBJ1-2 and V is TRBV19; possibly TRBD1 for D (6 bases). The germline V gene encodes CDR1 LNHDA and CDR2 SQIVND (reference sequence). The CDR3 has 14 residues. The V and J ends lost 8 bases and 3 bases respectively, with 16 bases between them. For the CDR3, the DNA is TGTGCCAGTGTAGACTTCCAGGGGCACTATGGCTACACCTTC. It is translated as CASVDFQGHYGYTF.

J is TRBJ1-3 and V is TRBV10-3; TRBD1 matches at 8 bases. The CDR3 runs to 16 residues. Germline V gene sequence: CDR1 ENHRY, CDR2 SYGVKD. The V gene end was trimmed by 2 bases and the J gene end by 2 bases; junction bases not matched to a gene: 5. Here the CDR3 DNA reads TGTGCCATCAGTGAGGCCTCGACAGGGGCTGGAAACACCATATATTTT. It is translated as CAISEASTGAGNTIYF.

The chain recombines TRBV27 with TRBJ2-1, with TRBD2 matching 11 bases. The V and J ends lost 2 bases and 9 bases, in that order; junction bases with no gene match: 3. Germline lookup yields CDR1 MNHEY and CDR2 SMNVEV (reference sequence). The length of the CDR3 is 14 residues. The CDR3 reads CASSLTSGSPEQFF. In nucleotides, the CDR3 is TGTGCCAGCAGTTTAACTAGCGGGAGTCCTGAGCAGTTCTTC.

The gene calls are TRBV2 and TRBJ2-1, with TRBD2 as a possible D gene (5 bases). Deletions cut 1 base from V and 7 bases from J, with 14 bases between. Germline CDR1 and CDR2: SNHLY and FYNNEI. The CDR3 spans 15 residues. CDR3: CASSEGPSSQNEQFF. CDR3 sequence (DNA): TGTGCCAGCAGTGAAGGTCCTAGCTCTCAAAATGAGCAGTTCTTC.

CDR3 sequence: CASRPGVGSYEQYF. As DNA, the CDR3 is TGTGCCAGCAGGCCCGGAGTCGGATCCTACGAGCAGTACTTC. This sequence joins TRBV28 and TRBJ2-7, with no clear D. CDR3 length: 14 residues. The germline V gene has CDR1 MDHEN and CDR2 SYDVKM. Between the trimmed V and J ends, which lost 6 bases and 1 base, there was a span of 13 bases.

CDR3 residues: CSARDRREWTNEKLFF. The CDR3 DNA reads as TGCAGTGCTAGAGATAGGCGGGAATGGACTAATGAAAAACTGTTTTTT. The chain couples TRBV20-1 to TRBJ1-4; D ambiguous. The V gene's germline CDR1 is DFQATT and CDR2 SNEGSKA (reference sequence). V lost 0 bases to trimming and J lost 2 bases, with 13 bases between them. This CDR3 comprises 16 residues.

V and J are TRBV4-1 and TRBJ1-5, with D maybe TRBD1 (5 bases). CDR1 MGHRA and CDR2 YSYEKL come from the germline V gene. The CDR3 consists of 16 residues. Trimming removed 4 bases at V and 7 bases at J, with 20 bases between. The DNA for the CDR3 is TGCGCCAGCAGCCCTGCGGCGGGGGACCAAGGACAGCCCCAGCATTTT. As protein: CASSPAAGDQGQPQHF.

The chain joins TRBV9 to TRBJ1-1, with a possible D match to TRBD1 (6 bases). This CDR3 comprises 13 residues. CDR1 and CDR2 from the germline V gene are SGDLS and YYNGEE. The germline V and J ends were trimmed by 0 bases and 8 bases, with 11 bases remaining between them. CDR3 nucleotides: TGTGCCAGCAGCGTAGCCCTAGGGGGAGAAGCTTTCTTT. Translated: CASSVALGGEAFF.